This TCR beta chain is from a study of control samples from healthy donors and cancer patients. Only in-frame clones appear in the TCRdb table, and some are missing; sequencing was by immunoSEQ multiplex PCR. The table lists around 200,000 clones, 85% to 95% of them singletons. The V and J ends lost 10 bases and 1 base respectively, with 14 bases between them. The germline V gene has CDR1 MDHEN and CDR2 SYDVKM. This CDR3 region has 15 residues. The sequencing sample was made of blood. This chain joins TRBV28 and TRBJ1-6; tentatively, D is TRBD1 (6 bases). This clonotype was obtained from a man between 18 and 35 years old in good health. CDR3 nucleotide sequence: TGTGCCACCCTCGAAGGGGGATCCTATAATTCACCCCTCCACTTT. This translates into CATLEGGSYNSPLHF.